Included here is one T cell receptor (beta chain) sequence, with context. Its antigen is currently not known. No much larger clone exists at a distance of one base, and base qualities are not known. Using the deep immunoSEQ assay, TCR CDR3 regions were amplified from genomic DNA by multiplex PCR. For each cell subset, the extracted genomic DNA was distributed evenly across all wells of several immunoSEQ 96-well plates, and each plate served as one replicate. For sorted subsets, around 0.2 ug genomic DNA, equal to about 30,000 T cell genomes, was loaded into each replicate PCR. The purified libraries were quantified using a Qubit 3.0 fluorometer, sized with a Bioanalyzer 2100, and then quantified again using the KAPA Library Quantification kit. Every immunoSEQ 96-well plate was sequenced on a separate single-read 150-cycle Illumina NextSeq 550 flow cell. Under the source paper's analysis protocol: Because only junctional sequences without quality scores were contained in the immunoSEQ output, filtering matching that applied to full-length reads could not be performed. To assign V/J genes and CDR3, sequences were annotated using PyIR, a Python wrapper for IgBLAST v1.9, with IMGT germline references. Any read was removed if the V/J assignment was weak (E-value above 1e-6), the CDR3 was missing, or the read contained stop codons, out-of-frame junctions, or ambiguous translated residues. V3J clonotypes were defined as sequences sharing the same inferred V gene, J gene, and CDR3 amino acid sequence. To compute the percentage overlap between repertoires, the number of shared unique clonotypes was divided by the size of the smaller repertoire. Richness of each repertoire was evaluated using RTK rarefaction, the Chao1 estimator, and Recon v2.1 estimates of unobserved clonotypes. For all TCRbeta clonotypes obtained by the gDNA method from several donors, generation probabilities were computed with OLGA. TCRdb retrieved this table from immuneACCESS and kept in-frame rearrangements only. Not all clones are present; in checked studies, unresolved V genes account for under half, and no reason is known for the remainder. The D gene and trimming were derived from the DNA, and the V and J assignments and clone size from that table. In all, the sample holds 2.3 million or so clones, and 93% of those were seen once. About 0.39% of the sample goes to the ten largest clones.

The data are from a study of shared clonotypes between healthy human individuals (dated by TCRdb to 2020 to 2021). A note on the overall study: A few men and two women, aged 18 to 49 years, made up the cohort. Per donor, three plates each were used for CD4 naive and CD4 memory, two for CD8 naive, and one for CD8 memory. To estimate repertoire size and how much clonotypes are shared between individuals, the study performed deep sequencing of blood TCR repertoires from 4 to 6 healthy adults. To increase sequencing depth and limit assay-specific biases, TCR repertoire library preparation and sequencing were carried out by different laboratories using diverse techniques. Per donor, leukapheresis produced somewhere between about 0.94 and 10 billion PBMCs.

The investigation overall reported the following: The small number of donors limited the genetic and exposure-history diversity represented. Rarefaction of sorted-subset datasets indicated incomplete sequencing despite the large sequencing depth. Pairwise subsampling led to the expectation that sequencing depth would affect the degree of clonotype sharing among donors. Only blood was sampled, and tissue TCR repertoires likely differ from those in blood. Larger estimated clonotype richness was generally found for naive subsets than for memory subsets. Higher generation probabilities were observed for clonotypes shared by all four sorted-subset donors than for non-shared clonotypes. Across a few donors, approximately 5% of naive CD4, roughly 3.8% of naive CD8, about 2.3% of memory CD4, and under 0.45% of memory CD8 clonotypes were shared.

The donors were healthy, HIV-negative adults who had no recently reported acute infections or vaccinations. All donors were Caucasian adults living in Nashville, Tennessee, USA. CD4+ T cells were enriched by magnetic negative selection; naive cells were then positively selected on CD45RA, and the negative fraction formed the memory subset. After blood collection by leukapheresis, PBMCs were isolated using Ficoll-Histopaque density gradient centrifugation and then cryopreserved in the vapor phase of liquid nitrogen. Purity and quantity of every magnetically sorted T cell population were checked by analytical flow cytometry. Genomic DNA was isolated from each sorted fraction and quantified by UV absorbance on a Nanodrop 2000c. This clonotype originated in a man younger than 35 in good health. Some clones in this sample may be carry-over from other donors' samples. The sequencing sample was made of naive CD4+ T cells from PBMCs. According to the study, the label for this sample's cell subset or site signals: CD45RA+ positively selected.

The CDR3 is CASSLVVAGEQFF. The bases are TGTGCCAGCAGCTTGGTAGTTGCAGGTGAGCAGTTCTTC. Rearrangement joined TRBV11-3 to TRBJ2-1; there is no confident call for the D gene. Trimming takes 3 bases from V and 9 bases from J, and the germline ends sit 12 bases apart. CDR1 and CDR2, looked up from the germline V gene, are SGHNT and YENEEA. From the cysteine through the phenylalanine, the CDR3 covers 13 amino acids. Here the CDR3 DNA is all that survives: 39 bases in frame from base 1.